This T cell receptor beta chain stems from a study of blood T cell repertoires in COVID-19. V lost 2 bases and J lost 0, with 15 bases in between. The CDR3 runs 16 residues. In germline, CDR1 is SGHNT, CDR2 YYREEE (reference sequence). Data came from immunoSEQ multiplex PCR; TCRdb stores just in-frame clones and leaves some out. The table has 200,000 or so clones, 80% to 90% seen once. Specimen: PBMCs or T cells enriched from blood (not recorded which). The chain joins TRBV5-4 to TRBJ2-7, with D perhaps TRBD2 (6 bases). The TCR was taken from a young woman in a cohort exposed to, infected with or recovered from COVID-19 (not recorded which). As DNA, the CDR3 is TGTGCCAGCAGCTTCGCTCCCGGGACTGTCTCCTACGAGCAGTACTTC. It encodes CASSFAPGTVSYEQYF.